A single T cell receptor beta chain is shown here with its context. This sample was taken from a study of STAT5B mutations in CD4+ large granular lymphocyte leukemia. Background on the study: CD8+ depletion followed by anti-CD4 microbead selection was applied to cryopreserved cells.

There are 17 residues in the CDR3. From germline, CDR1 is SGHDT and CDR2 YYEEEE. J was trimmed by 3 bases and V by 0 bases; bases with no gene match: 11. TCRdb's copy holds only in-frame clones and misses some; the assay was immunoSEQ multiplex PCR. The top ten clones hold roughly 50% of a sample with under 8,500 clones, roughly 90% of them seen once. This chain joins TRBV5-6 and TRBJ1-2; TRBD1 aligns across 7 bases. Input material: PBMCs. The sequence was obtained from a woman between 70 and 85 years old with CD4+ T-cell large granular lymphocyte leukemia. CDR3 in amino acids: CASSLVFLGGAYYGYTF. CDR3 nucleotide sequence: TGTGCCAGCAGCTTGGTCTTCTTAGGGGGCGCTTACTATGGCTACACCTTC.